This T cell receptor beta chain was sequenced for a study of T cell changes during pregnancy in multiple sclerosis. V was pared by 5 bases and J by 4 bases, with 4 bases of the junction left unmatched. The CDR3 sequence is 15 residues long. Looked up from germline, CDR1 is SEHNR and CDR2 is FQNEAQ (reference sequence). Assay: immunoSEQ multiplex PCR; the TCRdb copy retains only in-frame clones and omits some. The profile shows fewer than 40,000 clones, 75% to 95% of them singletons. The receptor was derived from a female donor in good health, enrolled as a control in a pregnancy study. V gene TRBV7-9 combines with J gene TRBJ1-4, with 10 bases matching TRBD1. The material was CD4+ T cells from peripheral blood mononuclear cells, obtained in the second trimester of pregnancy. CDR3 DNA sequence: TGTGCCAGCAGCCCTGGGACAGGGGTTAATGAAAAACTGTTTTTT. This sequence encodes CASSPGTGVNEKLFF.